The 21 T cell receptor beta chains below come from one sample, sequenced in a study of CD8 T cells in ankylosing spondylitis (dated by TCRdb to 2015 to 2018). Antigen specificity for these receptors is unknown. Library preparation employed 5' RACE. Data came from an Illumina HiSeq 2500. TCRdb trimmed the raw reads at Q25, called clones with MiXCR and kept productive beta chains. Rows with one shared CDR3 protein collapse into an entry with the most common genes and DNA. For this sample there are about 450,000 distinct CDR3 sequences; around 26% appear just once. The ten largest clones add up to about 0.9% of the sample. Here is what the overall study found, with its caveats: Blood from ankylosing spondylitis patients appeared to be characterized by a TCR beta motif made up of under ten highly homologous amino acid variants.

Sequencing input: blood, either unsorted or a sorted T cell fraction (not recorded which). Source of these receptors: a male donor with ankylosing spondylitis.

V usage is TRBV18 and J usage is TRBJ2-7; a weak D match, TRBD2 (6 bases). The germline gives CDR1 KGHSH, CDR2 LQKENI. This CDR3 spans 16 amino acids. Trimming left V 1 base short and J 6 bases short, with 19 bases between. The CDR3 region has the DNA TGTGCCAGCTCACCACTCAGTGAGGAGGGGCAGAGCGAGCAGTACTTC. Its translation is CASSPLSEEGQSEQYF.

The chain couples TRBV19 to TRBJ2-2; 7 nucleotides line up with TRBD1. The germline gives CDR1 LNHDA, CDR2 SQIVND (reference sequence). Trimming cost V 5 bases and J 4 bases; bases outside gene matches: 4. The CDR3 is made up of 14 amino acids. CDR3 DNA sequence: TGTGCCAGTAGTCCGGACAGGTTCACCGGGGAGCTGTTTTTT. Translation gives CASSPDRFTGELFF.

The V gene is TRBV5-1, the J gene TRBJ1-3; possible D gene TRBD1, 6 bases. The CDR3 length is 14 residues. The germline gives CDR1 SGHRS, CDR2 YFSETQ. V dropped 0 bases and J dropped 5 bases, with 9 bases sitting between them. The CDR3 loop reads CASSLGTARNTIYF. The CDR3 DNA reads as TGCGCCAGCAGCTTGGGGACAGCGAGAAACACCATATATTTT.

The CDR3 loop is CASTGSLSGNEQFF. The CDR3 DNA sequence: TGTGCCAGCACGGGTAGCTTGAGCGGCAATGAGCAGTTCTTC. The J gene is TRBJ2-1, the V gene TRBV6-1, with D possibly matching TRBD2 (5 bases). Germline V lookup: CDR1 MNHNS, CDR2 SASEGT. Trimming took 7 bases from V and 6 from J, leaving 16 bases between them. The CDR3 sequence is 14 residues long.

This clonotype was detected a few times. The chain links TRBV28 to TRBJ2-7; the D gene could be TRBD1 or TRBD2 (5 bases each). Trimming took 3 bases from V and 1 from J, leaving 16 bases between them. Germline values: CDR1 MDHEN, CDR2 SYDVKM. CDR3 size: 16 residues. The DNA for the CDR3 is TGTGCCAGCAGTTTTGCCGGGGCAGGTCGATCCTACGAGCAGTACGTC. Encoded protein: CASSFAGAGRSYEQYV.

This clonotype was found a few times. The V and J genes are TRBV12-3 or TRBV12-4 and TRBJ2-1, with D hard to call. This CDR3 contains 14 residues. V dropped 6 bases and J dropped 1 base, with 10 bases sitting between them. The CDR3 region is CASSFFVSYNEQFF. For the CDR3, the DNA is TGTGCCAGCAGCTTCTTTGTGTCCTACAATGAGCAGTTCTTC.

The chain couples TRBV29-1 to TRBJ2-4; no clear D gene. Germline CDR1 SQVTM, CDR2 ANQGSEA. Trimming took off 0 bases at V and 9 bases at J, with 12 bases between the two ends. This CDR3 spans 13 amino acids. The CDR3 bases are TGCAGCGTTGAAGACGGTGTTAGCCGCATTCAGTACTTC. This gives the protein CSVEDGVSRIQYF.

The CDR3 DNA is TGTGCCAGCAGCGTTAGCGGTGGGGGGCACGAGCAGTTCTTC. Encoded protein: CASSVSGGGHEQFF. V is TRBV11-3 and J is TRBJ2-1, with D possibly being TRBD1 or TRBD2 (6 bases each). This CDR3 comprises 14 residues. The V end lost 5 bases, the J end lost 10 bases, and 18 bases lay between the germline ends. Germline V CDR1 and CDR2: SGHNT, YENEEA.

This sequence joins TRBV29-1 and TRBJ1-1; possible D gene TRBD1, 6 bases. Between the trimmed V and J ends, which lost 7 bases and 5 bases, there was a span of 14 bases. Germline assignment: CDR1 SQVTM and CDR2 ANQGSEA. This CDR3 spans 12 amino acids. The CDR3: CSGRGFWTEAFF. Written as DNA, the CDR3 is TGCAGCGGAAGGGGGTTTTGGACTGAAGCTTTCTTT.

The V and J genes are TRBV7-2 and TRBJ2-5, with D hard to call. CDR1 and CDR2 from the germline V gene are SGHTA and FQGNSA. The CDR3 spans 13 residues. Trimming removed 2 bases at V and 5 bases at J, with 9 bases between. In DNA, the CDR3 is TGTGCCAGCAGCTTACAGCGTTGGGAGACCCAGTACTTC. Its translation: CASSLQRWETQYF.

The chain combines TRBV10-3 with TRBJ1-1; D remains ambiguous. Trimming left V 2 bases short and J 3 bases short, with 7 bases between. The germline gives CDR1 ENHRY, CDR2 SYGVKD. The CDR3 has 13 residues. The chain's CDR3 is CAISEVGYTEAFF. CDR3 nucleotides: TGTGCCATCAGTGAGGTCGGTTACACTGAAGCTTTCTTT.

The rearrangement links TRBV29-1 to TRBJ1-3; D remains unclear. Germline assignment: CDR1 SQVTM and CDR2 ANQGSEA. This CDR3 region has 13 residues. Trimming left V 4 bases short and J 0 bases short, with 7 bases between. The CDR3 reads CSVARSSGNTIYF. The CDR3 nucleotides are TGCAGCGTTGCTAGGAGCTCTGGAAACACCATATATTTT.

This clonotype was observed a few times. The J gene is TRBJ2-7, the V gene TRBV5-1, with TRBD2 identical over 10 bases. Looked up from germline, CDR1 is SGHRS and CDR2 is YFSETQ. This CDR3 contains 16 residues. V shed 3 bases, J shed 6 bases, and the junction held 12 bases outside the gene matches. CDR3 coding DNA: TGCGCCAGCAGCTCCGGGGATAAGCGGGAGGGCCTCGAGCAGTACTTC. Translated: CASSSGDKREGLEQYF. The variable domain in full, with the rest retrieved from reference TRBV5-1 and TRBJ2-7, is KAGVTQTPRYLIKTRGQQVTLSCSPISGHRSVSWYQQTPGQGLQFLFEYFSETQRNKGNFPGRFSGRQFSNSRSEMNVSTLELGDSALYLCASSSGDKREGLEQYFGPGTRLTVT.

This clonotype came up a few times. The V and J genes are TRBV15 and TRBJ1-2; TRBD1 might be the D (6 bases). CDR1 is LNHNV, CDR2 YYDKDF, per germline (reference sequence). This CDR3 has 13 residues. V was cut by 3 bases and J by 3 bases, with 8 bases left in between. For the CDR3, the DNA is TGTGCCACCAGCAGGGACAGCGACTATGGCTACACCTTC. It translates to CATSRDSDYGYTF.

The gene calls are TRBV29-1 and TRBJ2-1, with 8 bases aligning to TRBD2. Per the germline V gene, CDR1 is SQVTM and CDR2 is ANQGSEA. The CDR3 contains 14 residues. The J segment lost 3 bases and the V segment lost 3 bases, leaving 4 bases of the junction unmatched. This CDR3 reads CSVDGGLGYNEQFF. The CDR3 bases are TGCAGCGTTGATGGGGGACTAGGCTACAATGAGCAGTTCTTC.

Concerning this clonotype: At one boundary the junction diverges from the germline segment, which might be a read error. V usage is TRBV5-1 and J usage is TRBJ2-2, with D unclear. The CDR3 sequence is 15 residues long. Germline V gives CDR1 SGHRS, CDR2 YFSETQ. CDR3 loop: CASSLRRANTWELFF. The CDR3 DNA sequence: TGCGCCAGCAGCCTACGACGGGCGAACACCTGGGAGCTGTTTTTT. The full variable domain, completed using reference TRBV5-1 and TRBJ2-2, is KAGVTQTPRYLIKTRGQQVTLSCSPISGHRSVSWYQQTPGQGLQFLFEYFSETQRNKGNFPGRFSGRQFSNSRSEMNVSTLELGDSALYLCASSLRRANTWELFFGEGSRLTVL.

The chain links TRBV7-9 to TRBJ2-1; 8 nucleotides agree with TRBD2. The V and J ends lost 8 bases and 4 bases, in that order; junction bases with no gene match: 7. The CDR3 covers 14 residues. From germline, CDR1 is SEHNR and CDR2 FQNEAQ (reference sequence). The CDR3 region is CASGAGVEYNEQFF. CDR3 sequence (DNA): TGTGCCAGCGGAGCGGGAGTAGAATACAATGAGCAGTTCTTC. Together with reference TRBV7-9 and TRBJ2-1, the CDR3 gives the full variable domain: DTGVSQNPRHKITKRGQNVTFRCDPISEHNRLYWYRQTLGQGPEFLTYFQNEAQLEKSRLLSDRFSAERPKGSFSTLEIQRTEQGDSAMYLCASGAGVEYNEQFFGPGTRLTVL.

The V call is TRBV5-1, the J call TRBJ1-2, with TRBD1 matching 9 bases. The V segment lost 4 bases and the J segment 6 bases; nucleotides outside the gene matches: 7. Germline CDR1 is SGHRS and CDR2 is YFSETQ. The CDR3 sequence is 14 residues long. The CDR3 bases are TGCGCCAGCAGCGTGTACAGGGGGCGGGATGGCTACACCTTC. This sequence encodes CASSVYRGRDGYTF.

This clonotype came up a few times. The chain carries TRBV7-9 and TRBJ2-3, with 8 bases fitting TRBD1. Germline CDR1 and CDR2: SEHNR and FQNEAQ (reference sequence). CDR3 length: 15 amino acids. The junction had 13 bases not matched to a gene; V was cut back by 8 bases and J by 6 bases. The CDR3 nucleotides are TGTGCCAGCTGTTGGACAGGGAGTATAGGGGATACGCAGTATTTT. It encodes CASCWTGSIGDTQYF.

The chain combines TRBV2 with TRBJ2-2; TRBD2 is a possible D gene (7 bases). CDR1 is SNHLY and CDR2 is FYNNEI in the germline V gene. This CDR3 contains 15 residues. Trimming took off 8 bases at V and 4 bases at J, with 17 bases between the two ends. This CDR3 reads CASGGAQRGTGELFF. In DNA form, the CDR3 reads TGTGCCAGCGGGGGGGCTCAACGGGGCACCGGGGAGCTGTTTTTT.

The CDR3 nucleotides read TGTGCCAGCAGTAAAGCGGGGGGTAGCAATCAGCCCCAGCATTTT. It yields the protein CASSKAGGSNQPQHF. The chain combines TRBV12-3 or TRBV12-4 with TRBJ1-5, with D possibly TRBD1 on 5 matching bases. With 5 bases removed from V and 0 bases from J, the gap between germline ends came to 11 bases. The CDR3 is 15 residues long.